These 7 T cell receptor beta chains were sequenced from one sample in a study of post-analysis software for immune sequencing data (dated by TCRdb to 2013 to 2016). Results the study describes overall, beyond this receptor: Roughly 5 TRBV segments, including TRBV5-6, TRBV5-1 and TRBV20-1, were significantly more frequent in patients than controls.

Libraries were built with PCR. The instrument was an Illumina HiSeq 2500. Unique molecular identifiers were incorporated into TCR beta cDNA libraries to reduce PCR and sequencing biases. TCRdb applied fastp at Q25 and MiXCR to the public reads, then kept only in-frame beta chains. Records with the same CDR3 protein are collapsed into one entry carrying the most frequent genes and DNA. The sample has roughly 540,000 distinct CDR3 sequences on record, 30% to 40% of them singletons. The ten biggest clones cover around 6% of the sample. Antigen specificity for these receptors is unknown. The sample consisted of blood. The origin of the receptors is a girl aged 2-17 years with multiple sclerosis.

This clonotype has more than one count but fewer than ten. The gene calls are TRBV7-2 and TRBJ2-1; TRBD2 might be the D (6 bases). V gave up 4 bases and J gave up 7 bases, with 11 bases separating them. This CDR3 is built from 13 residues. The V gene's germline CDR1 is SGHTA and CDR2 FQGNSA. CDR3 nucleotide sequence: TGTGCCAGCAGCTGGGACCGGGGGAATGAGCAGTTCTTC. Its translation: CASSWDRGNEQFF.

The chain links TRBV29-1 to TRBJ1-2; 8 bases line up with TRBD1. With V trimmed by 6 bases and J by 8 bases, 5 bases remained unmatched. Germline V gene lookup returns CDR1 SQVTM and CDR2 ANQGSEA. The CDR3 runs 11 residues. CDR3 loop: CSVGQGRGYTF. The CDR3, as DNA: TGCAGCGTCGGACAGGGTCGCGGCTACACCTTC.

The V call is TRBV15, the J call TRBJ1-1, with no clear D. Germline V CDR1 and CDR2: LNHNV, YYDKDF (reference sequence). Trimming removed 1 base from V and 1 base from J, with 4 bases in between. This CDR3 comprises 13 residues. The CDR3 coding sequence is TGTGCCACCAGCAGAGTCGAGAACACTGAAGCTTTCTTT. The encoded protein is CATSRVENTEAFF.

This CDR3 is CASSPTGDSTDTQYF. CDR3 DNA sequence: TGTGCCAGCAGCCCCACCGGGGATTCGACAGATACGCAGTATTTT. This rearrangement joins TRBV7-9 to TRBJ2-3; tentatively, D is TRBD2 (5 bases). CDR3 length: 15 residues. Trimming took 5 bases from V and 3 from J, leaving 15 bases between them. Per germline, CDR1 SEHNR and CDR2 FQNEAQ (reference sequence). Variable domain in full (rest from reference TRBV7-9 and TRBJ2-3): DTGVSQNPRHKITKRGQNVTFRCDPISEHNRLYWYRQTLGQGPEFLTYFQNEAQLEKSRLLSDRFSAERPKGSFSTLEIQRTEQGDSAMYLCASSPTGDSTDTQYFGPGTRLTVL.

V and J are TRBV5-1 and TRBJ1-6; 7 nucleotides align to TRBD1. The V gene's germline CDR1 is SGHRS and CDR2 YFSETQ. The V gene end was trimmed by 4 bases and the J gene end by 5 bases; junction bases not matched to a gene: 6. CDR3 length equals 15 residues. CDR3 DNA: TGCGCCAGCAGCCCCGGGACAGCCGATAATTCACCCCTCCACTTT. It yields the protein CASSPGTADNSPLHF.

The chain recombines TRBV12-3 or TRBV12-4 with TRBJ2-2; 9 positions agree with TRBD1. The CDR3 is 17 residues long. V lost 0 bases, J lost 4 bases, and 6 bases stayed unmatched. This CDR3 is CASSLALGTGRTGELFF. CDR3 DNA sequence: TGTGCCAGCAGTTTAGCGCTGGGGACAGGGCGCACCGGGGAGCTGTTTTTT.

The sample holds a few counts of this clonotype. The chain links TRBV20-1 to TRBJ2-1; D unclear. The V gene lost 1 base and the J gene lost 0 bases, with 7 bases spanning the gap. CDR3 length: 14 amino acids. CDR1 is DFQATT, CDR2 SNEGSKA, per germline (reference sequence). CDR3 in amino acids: CSARVSGSYNEQFF. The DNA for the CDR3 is TGCAGTGCTAGAGTGTCCGGCTCCTACAATGAGCAGTTCTTC.